Listed here are 25 T cell receptor beta chains from one sample, sequenced in a study of technical replicates of blood from a handful of donors. Method: immunoSEQ multiplex PCR; TCRdb's copy keeps in-frame clones and lacks some. The sample holds 54,000 or so clones, 94% seen once. Material: T cells isolated from PBMCs. These receptors were obtained from a human donor in good health.

V usage is TRBV5-4 and J usage is TRBJ1-1, with TRBD1 matching 7 bases. CDR3 length: 13 amino acids. Germline values: CDR1 SGHNT, CDR2 YYREEE (reference sequence). Trimming removed 10 bases from V and 1 base from J; junction bases left unmatched: 7. The CDR3 is CAVQGTPNTEAFF. CDR3 nucleotide sequence: TGTGCCGTACAGGGGACCCCGAACACTGAAGCTTTCTTT.

The J gene is TRBJ1-4, the V gene TRBV5-6; the D is unclear. Trimming removed 2 bases at V and 8 bases at J, with 13 bases between. The CDR3 has 14 amino acids. Looked up from germline, CDR1 is SGHDT and CDR2 is YYEEEE. CDR3 nucleotide sequence: TGTGCCAGCAGCTTTCGGGGTTTCGGGGAAAAACTGTTTTTT. Translation: CASSFRGFGEKLFF. Supplemented by reference TRBV5-6 and TRBJ1-4, the full variable domain reads DAGVTQSPTHLIKTRGQQVTLRCSPKSGHDTVSWYQQALGQGPQFIFQYYEEEERQRGNFPDRFSGHQFPNYSSELNVNALLLGDSALYLCASSFRGFGEKLFFGSGTQLSVL.

This sequence joins TRBV28 and TRBJ1-5, with D possibly matching TRBD1 (5 bases). Germline loops: CDR1 MDHEN, CDR2 SYDVKM. Trimming took 2 bases from V and 0 from J, leaving 17 bases between them. The CDR3 consists of 18 residues. CDR3 coding DNA: TGTGCCAGCAGTTTAGGGCACGGGGGGAGCGGTAGCAATCAGCCCCAGCATTTT. It yields the protein CASSLGHGGSGSNQPQHF.

The chain recombines TRBV9 with TRBJ1-2, with TRBD1 identical over 7 bases. CDR3 length: 15 residues. V shed 2 bases and J 3 bases; nucleotides not matched to a gene: 7. From germline, CDR1 is SGDLS and CDR2 YYNGEE. In DNA, the CDR3 is TGTGCCAGCAGCGTCCGGGACAGCAACCACTATGGCTACACCTTC. Amino acid sequence: CASSVRDSNHYGYTF.

In its sample, this clone was seen once. The chain combines TRBV12-5 with TRBJ2-7; D perhaps matches TRBD1 (6 bases). Germline V lookup: CDR1 LGHNT, CDR2 FRNRAP. With 5 bases removed from V and 3 bases from J, the gap between germline ends came to 14 bases. CDR3 size: 14 residues. This CDR3 is CASGTTDSFYEQYF. For the CDR3, the DNA is TGTGCTAGTGGTACCACGGACAGCTTCTACGAGCAGTACTTC. Using reference TRBV12-5 and TRBJ2-7 for the parts outside the CDR3, the full variable domain is DARVTQTPRHKVTEMGQEVTMRCQPILGHNTVFWYRQTMMQGLELLAYFRNRAPLDDSGMPKDRFSAEMPDATLATLKIQPSEPRDSAVYFCASGTTDSFYEQYFGPGTRLTVT.

The V gene is TRBV5-4, the J gene TRBJ2-6; D may be TRBD1 (5 bases). Germline values: CDR1 SGHNT, CDR2 YYREEE (reference sequence). V dropped 0 bases and J dropped 7 bases, with 14 bases sitting between them. This CDR3 has 16 amino acids. As DNA, the CDR3 is TGTGCCAGCAGCTTGGACAGGCTCCTAAGAGCCAACGTCCTGACTTTC. Its protein product is CASSLDRLLRANVLTF.

The chain carries TRBV5-1 and TRBJ2-5, with D perhaps TRBD1 (7 bases). V was cut by 0 bases and J by 5 bases, with 14 bases left in between. CDR1 and CDR2 from the germline V gene are SGHRS and YFSETQ. The CDR3 runs 15 residues. CDR3 in amino acids: CASSLGPGGMETQYF. The CDR3 bases are TGCGCCAGCAGCTTGGGGCCAGGGGGGATGGAGACCCAGTACTTC.

This chain uses TRBV10-3 with TRBJ2-7; maybe TRBD1 (5 bases). V shed 2 bases and J shed 2 bases, with 10 bases lying between them. Germline CDR1 is ENHRY and CDR2 is SYGVKD. This CDR3 spans 14 amino acids. CDR3 sequence (DNA): TGTGCCATCAGTGAGCCGGACAATACCTACGAGCAGTACTTC. It is translated as CAISEPDNTYEQYF.

The chain combines TRBV7-9 with TRBJ2-3, with 7 bases fitting TRBD1. Germline values: CDR1 SEHNR, CDR2 FQNEAQ (reference sequence). The J segment lost 2 bases and the V segment lost 8 bases, leaving 10 bases of the junction unmatched. The CDR3 has 15 residues. The DNA for the CDR3 is TGTGCCAGCCTTAAGGGGACAGCATACACAGATACGCAGTATTTT. Its translation: CASLKGTAYTDTQYF.

This rearrangement joins TRBV9 to TRBJ2-3; 10 nucleotides line up with TRBD1. Germline V lookup: CDR1 SGDLS, CDR2 YYNGEE. This CDR3 is built from 14 residues. Germline trimming cut 0 bases from V and 6 bases from J; bases unmatched to any gene: 1. The CDR3 spells CASSVGDRGDTQYF. CDR3 bases: TGTGCCAGCAGCGTAGGGGACAGGGGTGATACGCAGTATTTT.

CDR3 in amino acids: CASSSLLSKSEKLFF. The DNA for the CDR3 is TGTGCCAGCAGTTCCTTACTTAGCAAGAGCGAAAAACTGTTTTTT. V and J are TRBV6-6 and TRBJ1-4, with unresolved D. This CDR3 contains 15 residues. V lost 4 bases and J lost 8, with 17 bases in between. Germline CDR1 MNHNY, CDR2 SVGAGI (reference sequence).

The chain couples TRBV5-4 to TRBJ1-2; 10 bases align to TRBD1. In germline, CDR1 is SGHNT, CDR2 YYREEE (reference sequence). J lost 0 bases, V lost 4 bases, and 3 bases had no gene match. The CDR3 contains 15 residues. CDR3: CASSTGQGANYGYTF. In nucleotides, the CDR3 is TGTGCCAGCAGCACAGGACAGGGGGCTAACTATGGCTACACCTTC.

This sequence joins TRBV14 and TRBJ2-7; TRBD2 might be the D (5 bases). Germline lookup yields CDR1 SGHDN and CDR2 FVKESK. V was pared by 1 base and J by 7 bases, with 17 bases between. This CDR3 comprises 15 residues. This chain's CDR3 is CASSQGGQDWREQYF. In DNA, the CDR3 is TGTGCCAGCAGCCAAGGAGGCCAGGACTGGCGGGAGCAGTACTTC.

The CDR3 DNA reads as TGTGCCAGCAGGACACAGGTGTACGATGGCTACACCTTC. It translates to CASRTQVYDGYTF. The J gene is TRBJ1-2, the V gene TRBV6-5; TRBD1 is a possible D gene (5 bases). V was trimmed by 6 bases and J by 6 bases, leaving 14 bases between them. Germline assignment: CDR1 MNHEY and CDR2 SVGAGI. The CDR3 is 13 amino acids.

This sequence joins TRBV15 and TRBJ2-5; the match to TRBD2 covers 9 bases. The CDR3 covers 13 residues. V shed 3 bases, J shed 4 bases, and the junction held 0 bases outside the gene matches. The germline CDR1 and CDR2 sequences are LNHNV and YYDKDF (reference sequence). CDR3 DNA: TGTGCCACCAGCAGGGGACTAGCAGAGACCCAGTACTTC. Translation gives CATSRGLAETQYF.

The rearrangement uses TRBV10-1 and TRBJ2-2; D gene ambiguous. In germline, CDR1 is WNHNN, CDR2 SYGVQD (reference sequence). The CDR3 sequence is 12 residues long. The V gene lost 6 bases and the J gene lost 5 bases, with 7 bases spanning the gap. CDR3 in amino acids: CASSTGTGELFF. The CDR3 nucleotides are TGCGCCAGCAGCACCGGGACCGGGGAGCTGTTTTTT.

The gene calls are TRBV6-5 and TRBJ2-7, with a possible D match to TRBD2 (5 bases). V lost 8 bases and J lost 7, with 18 bases in between. This CDR3 has 13 residues. CDR1 and CDR2 (germline): MNHEY, SVGAGI. In DNA form, the CDR3 reads TGTGCCAGCGGGTCTAGCCTCCCCTTAGAGCAGTACTTC. Translation gives CASGSSLPLEQYF.

V gene TRBV5-1 combines with J gene TRBJ2-7; 10 bases are a match to TRBD1. Germline V gives CDR1 SGHRS, CDR2 YFSETQ. Losses at the gene ends were 6 bases for V and 6 bases for J; bases not matched to a gene: 9. This CDR3 region has 14 residues. The CDR3 reads CASTVAGTGVEQYF. The CDR3 DNA reads TGCGCCAGCACAGTTGCCGGGACAGGGGTCGAGCAGTACTTC. Full variable domain (missing parts from reference TRBV5-1 and TRBJ2-7): KAGVTQTPRYLIKTRGQQVTLSCSPISGHRSVSWYQQTPGQGLQFLFEYFSETQRNKGNFPGRFSGRQFSNSRSEMNVSTLELGDSALYLCASTVAGTGVEQYFGPGTRLTVT.

The chain employs TRBV7-8 and TRBJ2-7; TRBD1 is a possible D gene (6 bases). The CDR3 contains 14 residues. Germline CDR1 reads SGHVS; CDR2 reads FQNEAQ. Trimming left V 7 bases short and J 5 bases short, with 18 bases between. DNA of the CDR3: TGTGCCAGCAACCCTGGGACACCCGGACACGAGCAGTACTTC. Its translation is CASNPGTPGHEQYF.

The V and J genes are TRBV5-1 and TRBJ1-2, with 8 bases identical to TRBD1. The germline V gene has CDR1 SGHRS and CDR2 YFSETQ. After removal of 4 bases from V and 8 bases from J, the junction contained 7 bases not matched to a gene. This CDR3 comprises 13 residues. The chain's CDR3 is CASSTTGERGYTF. The CDR3 DNA sequence: TGCGCCAGCAGCACGACAGGGGAACGAGGCTACACCTTC. The complete variable domain, with remaining parts taken from reference TRBV5-1 and TRBJ1-2, reads KAGVTQTPRYLIKTRGQQVTLSCSPISGHRSVSWYQQTPGQGLQFLFEYFSETQRNKGNFPGRFSGRQFSNSRSEMNVSTLELGDSALYLCASSTTGERGYTFGSGTRLTVV.

The rearrangement uses TRBV28 and TRBJ1-5, with D possibly TRBD1 on 5 matching bases. This CDR3 is built from 16 residues. The V end lost 5 bases, the J end lost 0 bases, and 14 bases lay between the germline ends. The germline V gene has CDR1 MDHEN and CDR2 SYDVKM. CDR3 bases: TGTGCCAGCAGTCTCCGGGACTTCAATAGCAATCAGCCCCAGCATTTT. It specifies CASSLRDFNSNQPQHF.

V and J are TRBV28 and TRBJ2-7; perhaps TRBD1 as D (5 bases). The CDR3 extends over 14 amino acids. Deletions cut 3 bases from V and 5 bases from J, with 14 bases between. Looked up from germline, CDR1 is MDHEN and CDR2 is SYDVKM. The CDR3 is CASSFSSGPHEQYF. The DNA of the CDR3 is TGTGCCAGCAGTTTTAGTTCAGGGCCCCACGAGCAGTACTTC.

The chain has TRBV7-3 and TRBJ2-3, with D hard to call. Per the germline V gene, CDR1 is SGHTA and CDR2 is FQGTGA. Trimming removed 0 bases at V and 0 bases at J, with 4 bases between. The CDR3 is 14 amino acids. The CDR3 coding sequence is TGTGCCAGCAGCTTAACAGCTAGCACAGATACGCAGTATTTT. The encoded protein is CASSLTASTDTQYF.

This clone was detected once. This chain joins TRBV6-5 and TRBJ2-1; 11 bases are a match to TRBD2. This CDR3 region has 16 residues. Germline assignment: CDR1 MNHEY and CDR2 SVGAGI. J gave up 3 bases and V 0 bases, and 1 base lay outside the gene matches. CDR3 amino acids: CASSYSGLADYNEQFF. The DNA of the CDR3 is TGTGCCAGCAGTTACTCGGGACTAGCGGACTACAATGAGCAGTTCTTC.

This clone was counted once. CDR3 bases: TGTGCCAGCAGCTCTCCTGTTGGCTACACCTTC. Protein: CASSSPVGYTF. The V gene is TRBV28, the J gene TRBJ1-2; the D is unclear. Trimming cost V 6 bases and J 7 bases, with 9 bases left between them. The V gene's germline CDR1 is MDHEN and CDR2 SYDVKM. CDR3 length: 11 residues.